This T cell receptor beta chain was identified in a study of CD8+ T cells in alopecia areata. As for the study in general: Treated individuals took tofacitinib by mouth, 5 to 10 mg twice daily. Tofacitinib lasted 6 to 18 months, then 6 months off drug.

RNA was isolated and reverse transcribed to cDNA, the sequencing template. Repertoires were generated with immunoSEQ multiplex PCR, while TCRdb's copy carries only in-frame clones and drops some. The data show approximately 91,000 clones, around 44% seen once. For this clone: Its antigen is currently unknown.

V was trimmed by 11 bases and J by 5 bases, leaving 12 bases between them. This CDR3 comprises 11 residues. Germline V lookup: CDR1 SNHLY, CDR2 FYNNEI. Study-wide findings and caveats: Patients shared TCRs less clearly than mice did, possibly owing to HLA. Higher clonality was seen in lesional scalp than in normal scalp, especially in alopecia totalis/universalis.

The gene calls are TRBV2 and TRBJ2-5; D not certain. The clonotype comes from a human donor with alopecia areata. Sequencing was carried out using CD4+ T cells sorted from blood. The DNA for the CDR3 is TGTGCCTCCAAGTGGACGGAGACCCAGTACTTC. Protein: CASKWTETQYF.